This T cell receptor beta chain was observed in a study of immune characterization of retroperitoneal liposarcoma. TCRdb called the PCR reads again in MiXCR, with one record for every CDR3 protein. The table records some 9,900 distinct CDR3 sequences, around 30% of them present only once. This sequence was found in a male donor with retroperitoneal liposarcoma. Sequences were obtained from tumor tissue.

The CDR3 DNA reads TGCGCCAGCAGTGAGTCAGGGGGGACTGAAGCTTTCTTT. Its translation is CASSESGGTEAFF. The chain joins TRBV10-1 to TRBJ1-1, with D maybe TRBD1 (6 bases). V was trimmed by 0 bases and J by 5 bases, leaving 7 bases between them. The CDR3 consists of 13 residues. Germline-derived CDR1 and CDR2 are WNHNN and SYGVQD (reference sequence).